The T cell receptor (beta chain) under discussion was sequenced for a study of OX40 agonist ivuxolimab in advanced cancers. At the level of the study: Every 2 weeks, patients got intravenous ivuxolimab at one of six dose levels (0.01-10 mg/kg). Regarding the study as a whole: Relatively little clonal expansion, among the lowest observed, appeared in partial responders at 0.1-3.0 mg/kg.

Details on this clone: What it binds is not known.

Per germline, CDR1 MDHEN and CDR2 SYDVKM. The CDR3 extends over 17 amino acids. V lost 4 bases and J 2 bases, leaving 20 bases between the germline ends. Profiling relied on immunoSEQ multiplex PCR, and the TCRdb table lists in-frame clones only, not all of them. The sample holds fewer than 60,000 clones, about 85% seen once. Drawing of blood for sampling happened at baseline, at cycle 4 day 1, and at cycle 7 day 1. The receptor was isolated from an adult with an advanced solid tumor such as melanoma, head and neck, liver or kidney cancer. This sequence joins TRBV28 and TRBJ1-2, with a tentative D call TRBD1 (5 bases). The starting material was CD4+ or CD8+ T cells sorted from blood, obtained in a trial of the OX40 agonist ivuxolimab. The CDR3 nucleotides read TGTGCCAGCAGTTATACAATGCGAGAGGCAGGGAACTATGGCTACACCTTC. This codes for CASSYTMREAGNYGYTF.